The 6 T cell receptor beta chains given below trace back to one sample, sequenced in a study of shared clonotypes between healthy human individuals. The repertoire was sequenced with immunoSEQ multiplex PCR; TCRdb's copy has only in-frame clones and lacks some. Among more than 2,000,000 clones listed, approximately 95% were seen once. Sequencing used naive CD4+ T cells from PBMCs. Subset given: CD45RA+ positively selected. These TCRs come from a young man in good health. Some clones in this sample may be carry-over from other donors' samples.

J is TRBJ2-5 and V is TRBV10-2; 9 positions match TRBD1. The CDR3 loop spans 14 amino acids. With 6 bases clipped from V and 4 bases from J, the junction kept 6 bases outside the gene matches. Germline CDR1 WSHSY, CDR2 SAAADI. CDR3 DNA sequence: TGCGCCAGCAGGAGGGACAGGGTGGTAGAGACCCAGTACTTC. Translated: CASRRDRVVETQYF.

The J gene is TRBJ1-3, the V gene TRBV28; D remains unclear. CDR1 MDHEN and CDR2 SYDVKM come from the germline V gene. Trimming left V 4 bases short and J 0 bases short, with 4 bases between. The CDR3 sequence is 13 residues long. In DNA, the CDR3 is TGTGCCAGCAGTTCTAACTCTGGAAACACCATATATTTT. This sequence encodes CASSSNSGNTIYF.

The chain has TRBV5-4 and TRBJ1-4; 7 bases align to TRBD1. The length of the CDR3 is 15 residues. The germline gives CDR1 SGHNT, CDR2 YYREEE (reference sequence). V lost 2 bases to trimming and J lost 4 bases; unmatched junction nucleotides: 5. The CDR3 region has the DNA TGTGCCAGCAGCTTAGGGGGACAGCTTAATGAAAAACTGTTTTTT. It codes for CASSLGGQLNEKLFF.

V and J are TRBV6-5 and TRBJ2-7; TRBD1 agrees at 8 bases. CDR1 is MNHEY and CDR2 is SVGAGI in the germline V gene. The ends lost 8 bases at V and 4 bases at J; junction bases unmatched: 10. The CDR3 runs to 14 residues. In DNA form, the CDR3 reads TGTGCCAGCTCGCGGTATACAGGGGGGTACGAGCAGTACTTC. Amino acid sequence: CASSRYTGGYEQYF.

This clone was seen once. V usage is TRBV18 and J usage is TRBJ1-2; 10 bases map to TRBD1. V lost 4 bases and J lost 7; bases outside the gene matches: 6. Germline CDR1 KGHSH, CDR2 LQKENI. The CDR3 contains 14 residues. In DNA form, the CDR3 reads TGTGCCAGCTCACAAGGGACAGGGGCGTCTGGCTACACCTTC. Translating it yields CASSQGTGASGYTF.

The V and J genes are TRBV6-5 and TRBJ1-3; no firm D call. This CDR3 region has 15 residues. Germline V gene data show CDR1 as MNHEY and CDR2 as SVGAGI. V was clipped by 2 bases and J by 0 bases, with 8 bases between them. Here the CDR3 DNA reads TGTGCCAGCAGTTACGCCACAGCCTCTGGAAACACCATATATTTT. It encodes CASSYATASGNTIYF.